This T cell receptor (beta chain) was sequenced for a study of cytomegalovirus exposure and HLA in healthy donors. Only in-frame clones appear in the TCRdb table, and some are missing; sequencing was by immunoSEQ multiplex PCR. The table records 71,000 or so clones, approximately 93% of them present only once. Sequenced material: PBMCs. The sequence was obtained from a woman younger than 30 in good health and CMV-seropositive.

CDR3 DNA sequence: TGTGCCAGCAGCCCTAGCGGGAGGGGAGTTGAGCAGTTCTTC. Protein product: CASSPSGRGVEQFF. The chain has TRBV7-8 and TRBJ2-1; 12 positions agree with TRBD2. CDR1 SGHVS and CDR2 FQNEAQ come from the germline V gene. The ends lost 5 bases at V and 9 bases at J; junction bases unmatched: 5. The CDR3 covers 14 residues. Full variable domain (missing parts from reference TRBV7-8 and TRBJ2-1): GAGVSQSPRYKVAKRGQDVALRCDPISGHVSLFWYQQALGQGPEFLTYFQNEAQLDKSGLPSDRFFAERPEGSVSTLKIQRTQQEDSAVYLCASSPSGRGVEQFFGPGTRLTVL.